These T cell receptor beta chains were read from a single sample in a study of spatial heterogeneity in lung cancer. TCRdb processed the 5' RACE reads anew with MiXCR; each CDR3 protein has one entry. This table holds about 100,000 distinct CDR3 sequences, around 4.8% found once. The source material was lung tumor tissue, sampled at surgery. The receptors derive from a male donor with early-stage non-small cell lung cancer. CDR3s include the opening cysteine and the closing phenylalanine or tryptophan. A D gene is named only where the DNA matches it firmly. Some rows mark clone size as missing; the rest say once, few, many or name a class of expanded clone.

size | J | D | V | CDR3 | DNA
many | TRBJ2-1 | NA | TRBV18 | CASSPSTNNEQFF | TGTGCCAGCTCACCAAGCACAAACAATGAGCAGTTCTTC
NA | TRBJ2-7 | TRBD2 | TRBV3-1 | CASSHPGTSVYEQYF | TGTGCCAGCAGCCACCCCGGGACTAGCGTATACGAGCAGTACTTC
many | TRBJ2-7 | TRBD2 | TRBV4-1 | CASSHGRSSYEQYF | TGCGCCAGCAGCCACGGGAGGAGCTCCTACGAGCAGTACTTC
NA | TRBJ1-2 | NA | TRBV2 | CATRARSYGYTF | TGTGCCACCAGGGCCCGATCCTATGGCTACACCTTC
many | TRBJ1-4 | NA | TRBV28 | CASSDFPTATILKLFF | TGTGCCAGCAGCGATTTCCCGACAGCTACGATATTAAAACTGTTTTTT
many | TRBJ1-6 | NA | TRBV28 | CASSSPDEGNSPLHF | TGTGCCAGCAGTTCCCCGGACGAAGGGAATTCACCCCTCCACTTT
NA | TRBJ1-1 | NA | TRBV12-3/TRBV12-4 | CASSLMGAPMNTEAFF | TGTGCCAGCAGTTTAATGGGGGCCCCGATGAACACTGAAGCTTTCTTT
many | TRBJ2-7 | TRBD1 | TRBV9 | CASSSSGTGYEQYF | TGTGCCAGCAGCTCATCCGGGACAGGATACGAGCAGTACTTC
many | TRBJ1-5 | TRBD1 | TRBV4-1 | CASSQATGGRQPQHF | TGCGCCAGCAGCCAAGCAACAGGGGGCAGACAGCCCCAGCATTTT
many | TRBJ2-7 | NA | TRBV4-2 | CASRPRTEGSYEQYF | TGTGCCAGCAGACCTAGGACAGAGGGGTCCTACGAGCAGTACTTC
NA | TRBJ2-3 | TRBD2 | TRBV2 | CASQGPGKGLAGSTDTQYF | TGTGCCAGCCAAGGTCCTGGAAAGGGACTAGCGGGAAGCACAGATACGCAGTATTTT
few | TRBJ2-7 | NA | TRBV6-1 | CASSYFPGRDYEQYF | TGTGCCAGCAGTTACTTCCCGGGAAGAGACTACGAGCAGTACTTC
few | TRBJ2-1 | TRBD2 | TRBV6-1 | CASNTLAGGLNEQFF | TGTGCCAGCAATACACTAGCGGGAGGTCTGAATGAGCAGTTCTTC
many | TRBJ2-7 | TRBD1 | TRBV5-1 | CASSPEPGQGGYEQYF | TGCGCCAGCAGCCCGGAACCGGGACAGGGCGGTTACGAGCAGTACTTC
NA | TRBJ2-1 | NA | TRBV28 | CASSRPNSYNEQFF | TGTGCCAGCAGTCGTCCGAACTCATACAATGAGCAGTTCTTC
many | TRBJ1-1 | NA | TRBV29-1 | CSAGGAMNTEAFF | TGCAGCGCGGGGGGGGCCATGAACACTGAAGCTTTCTTT
NA | TRBJ2-7 | TRBD1 | TRBV2 | CASSGGQGAIDEQYF | TGTGCCAGCAGTGGTGGACAGGGGGCGATTGACGAGCAGTACTTC
few | TRBJ1-2 | NA | TRBV10-3 | CAIRSWGPGLGYTF | TGTGCCATCAGGTCCTGGGGGCCAGGTCTTGGCTACACCTTC
few | TRBJ2-5 | NA | TRBV7-7 | CASSWGKTAETQYF | TGTGCTAGCAGCTGGGGGAAAACGGCTGAGACCCAGTACTTC
many | TRBJ2-1 | NA | TRBV7-9 | CASSLIVLVGSDEQFF | TGTGCCAGCAGCTTAATAGTTCTCGTGGGGAGCGATGAGCAGTTCTTC
many | TRBJ2-3 | NA | TRBV29-1 | CRAQIAPADTQYF | TGCAGGGCACAGATTGCCCCGGCAGATACGCAGTATTTT
many | TRBJ1-4 | TRBD1 | TRBV28 | CATEEPGQGGEKLFF | TGTGCCACCGAAGAACCGGGACAGGGAGGGGAAAAACTGTTTTTT
NA | TRBJ1-4 | NA | TRBV12-3/TRBV12-4 | CASSSHRGDPLPSQDNEKLFF | TGTGCCAGCAGCTCCCACCGGGGCGATCCCCTACCCTCCCAGGACAATGAAAAACTGTTTTTT
many | TRBJ2-1 | TRBD2 | TRBV6-1 | CASSSGIIGEQFF | TGTGCCAGCAGTAGCGGGATAATTGGTGAGCAGTTCTTC
few | TRBJ2-1 | NA | TRBV4-1 | CASSSREGGNEQFF | TGCGCCAGCAGCTCAAGAGAGGGGGGCAATGAGCAGTTCTTC
many | TRBJ2-7 | TRBD1 | TRBV27 | CASSFTGAGYEQYF | TGTGCCAGCAGCTTTACAGGGGCCGGCTACGAGCAGTACTTC
many | TRBJ2-7 | NA | TRBV10-2 | CASSQAGHEQYF | TGCGCCAGCAGTCAGGCGGGGCACGAGCAGTACTTC
many | TRBJ1-2 | NA | TRBV5-6 | CASNLVQGQYGYTF | TGTGCCAGCAACCTTGTCCAGGGGCAGTATGGCTACACCTTC
many | TRBJ2-1 | NA | TRBV20-1 | CSAGDRNNEQFF | TGCAGTGCAGGGGACCGCAACAATGAGCAGTTCTTC
many | TRBJ2-3 | TRBD2 | TRBV2 | CASSAVGGPSTDTQYF | TGTGCCAGCAGTGCGGTGGGAGGGCCTAGCACAGATACGCAGTATTTT
many | TRBJ1-3 | NA | TRBV6-6 | CASFAERNTIYF | TGTGCCAGCTTCGCGGAGCGAAACACCATATATTTT
many | TRBJ1-1 | NA | TRBV28 | CASSLLRLAFF | TGTGCCAGCAGTTTATTGAGGCTGGCTTTCTTT
few | TRBJ1-2 | NA | TRBV30 | CALARASYTF | TGTGCCTTAGCCAGGGCCAGCTACACCTTC
NA | TRBJ2-7 | NA | TRBV5-1 | CASSFGSSRGDEQYF | TGCGCCAGCAGCTTCGGGTCCAGCAGGGGGGACGAGCAGTACTTC
many | TRBJ2-3 | TRBD1 | TRBV5-1 | CASSLGDSQQGKQYF | TGCGCCAGCAGCTTGGGGGACAGCCAACAGGGGAAGCAGTATTTT
many | TRBJ2-3 | TRBD2 | TRBV12-3/TRBV12-4 | CASSLGGRALDTQYF | TGTGCCAGCAGTTTGGGGGGGAGGGCCTTGGATACGCAGTATTTT
many | TRBJ2-7 | TRBD1 | TRBV29-1 | CSVESRQGSREQYF | TGCAGCGTTGAATCACGACAGGGATCGCGCGAGCAGTACTTC
many | TRBJ1-1 | NA | TRBV4-1 | CASSQIGGHRRTEAFF | TGCGCCAGCAGCCAGATAGGGGGACATCGCCGCACTGAAGCTTTCTTT
many | TRBJ1-5 | NA | TRBV28 | CASSLPGDQPQHF | TGTGCCAGCAGTCTCCCGGGGGATCAGCCCCAGCATTTT
few | TRBJ2-1 | NA | TRBV5-4 | CASSRKGAGEQFF | TGTGCCAGCAGCCGGAAAGGAGCCGGCGAGCAGTTCTTC
many | TRBJ2-5 | NA | TRBV6-5 | CASMRAETQYF | TGTGCCAGCATGAGAGCAGAGACCCAGTACTTC
many | TRBJ2-1 | TRBD2 | TRBV10-2 | CASRLAGKNEQFF | TGCGCCAGCCGACTAGCGGGTAAAAATGAGCAGTTCTTC
many | TRBJ1-6 | NA | TRBV3-1 | CASSQATGETLHF | TGTGCCAGCAGCCAAGCGACGGGGGAGACCCTCCACTTT
many | TRBJ1-2 | NA | TRBV5-1 | CASSLEQGRGYTF | TGCGCCAGCAGCTTGGAACAGGGTCGTGGCTACACCTTC
many | TRBJ1-2 | TRBD1 | TRBV29-1 | CSVEQGALYTF | TGCAGCGTTGAACAGGGGGCTCTCTACACCTTC
few | TRBJ2-7 | NA | TRBV2 | CASVPGTFYEQYF | TGTGCCAGTGTTCCCGGGACCTTCTACGAGCAGTACTTC
many | TRBJ2-7 | NA | TRBV10-3 | CAISDISRGHYEQYF | TGTGCCATCAGTGACATTAGCAGGGGCCACTACGAGCAGTACTTC
many | TRBJ2-2 | NA | TRBV6-2/TRBV6-3 | CASVGDTGELFF | TGTGCCAGCGTGGGGGACACCGGGGAGCTGTTTTTT
few | TRBJ2-1 | TRBD1 | TRBV9 | CASSPPGSTGGNEQFF | TGTGCCAGCAGCCCGCCCGGCTCTACAGGGGGCAATGAGCAGTTCTTC
many | TRBJ2-3 | NA | TRBV6-6 | CASSYSLDTQYF | TGTGCCAGCAGTTACTCTCTGGATACGCAGTATTTT
many | TRBJ2-5 | NA | TRBV3-1 | CASSQGPGATQETQYF | TGTGCCAGCAGCCAAGGTCCGGGAGCAACACAAGAGACCCAGTACTTC
many | TRBJ2-3 | TRBD2 | TRBV9 | CASSVSPGAGGNTDTQYF | TGTGCCAGCAGCGTATCTCCTGGGGCGGGAGGAAACACAGATACGCAGTATTTT
many | TRBJ2-3 | TRBD1 | TRBV4-1 | CASSSGQGTDTQYF | TGCGCCAGCAGTTCGGGACAGGGTACAGATACGCAGTATTTT
few | TRBJ2-3 | TRBD1 | TRBV6-1 | CASSFRGHTDTQYF | TGTGCCAGCAGTTTCAGGGGGCACACAGATACGCAGTATTTT
many | TRBJ2-4 | TRBD2 | TRBV4-1 | CASSPALTSGRKNIQYF | TGCGCCAGCAGCCCGGCCCTGACTAGCGGGAGAAAAAACATTCAGTACTTC
many | TRBJ2-1 | TRBD2 | TRBV11-2 | CASSLIREGEQFF | TGTGCCAGCAGCTTAATCCGGGAGGGCGAGCAGTTCTTC
NA | TRBJ2-1 | TRBD2 | TRBV20-1 | CSASLAGGRSYNEQFF | TGCAGTGCTAGTCTAGCGGGAGGGAGATCCTACAATGAGCAGTTCTTC
many | TRBJ2-5 | TRBD2 | TRBV4-1 | CASSPVPAGEGETQYF | TGCGCCAGCAGCCCCGTCCCAGCGGGAGAAGGAGAGACCCAGTACTTC
NA | TRBJ2-3 | NA | TRBV20-1 | CSAPWGRDTQYF | TGCAGTGCCCCCTGGGGTCGTGATACGCAGTATTTT